The rows below give T cell receptor beta chains drawn from one sample of a study of cytomegalovirus exposure and HLA in healthy donors. Produced via immunoSEQ multiplex PCR; TCRdb's table is partial and in-frame only. The sample carries around 200,000 clones, about 80% recorded once. Material: PBMCs. The receptors come from an older woman in good health and CMV-seropositive. CDR3s leave out the opening cysteine and the closing phenylalanine or tryptophan. Fields, in order: CDR3 protein, V gene, CDR3 length, J gene.

ASSQSGTGVPDTQY TRBV4-2 14 TRBJ2-3
ASSPRSGQALKRDTQY TRBV9 16 TRBJ2-3
ASSLRGPVSGGRIADTQY TRBV13 18 TRBJ2-3
ASSQDLLAGANEQF TRBV4-2 14 TRBJ2-1
SVIPQGKAGISYEQY TRBV29-1 15 TRBJ2-7
ASSSSAGVSGSPLH TRBV5-1 14 TRBJ1-6
ASSLEAGGSTEAF TRBV28 13 TRBJ1-1
ASSLVGGTGAGELF TRBV5-6 14 TRBJ2-2
ASSVGRGNLYGYT TRBV9 13 TRBJ1-2
ASTLPGGETQY TRBV7-2 11 TRBJ2-5
ASSITPSSYEQY TRBV9 12 TRBJ2-7
ASSLAERGSSYEQY TRBV5-6 14 TRBJ2-7
ATGWRANTGELF TRBV6-1 12 TRBJ2-2
ASSQGEAGHQPQH TRBV4-2 13 TRBJ1-5
ATKPGGQPQH TRBV28 10 TRBJ1-5
ASSVTGMDSPLH TRBV9 12 TRBJ1-6
ASSVGGTNTGELF TRBV9 13 TRBJ2-2
ASSSTGYEQY TRBV7-2 10 .
ASSPVGNTIY TRBV28 10 TRBJ1-3
ASSVGENYGYT TRBV9 11 TRBJ1-2
ASSFIAGAPAPDTQY TRBV5-6 15 TRBJ2-3
ASSYRGLGEKLF TRBV6-5 12 TRBJ1-4
AWSGLASYEQY TRBV30 11 TRBJ2-7